This section outlines one TCR beta chain sequence together with its context. Its matching antigen is unknown. The data derive from a study of regulatory T cells in long-lasting Graves disease. General observations from the study: TRBV28, TRBJ1-2 and TRBJ2-5 were favored in persistent disease. Persistent patients shared more public clonotypes (roughly 2,500) than new patients (approximately 900).

Relying on iRepertoire HTBI primers and Arm-PCR of CDR3 regions, the team built TCR beta libraries. Study processing details: Identified across the samples were fewer than 70 TRBV segments and roughly 14 TRBJ segments. TCRdb re-analysed the multiplex PCR reads in MiXCR, keeping a single row per CDR3 protein. TCRdb assigned the V and J calls; the authors' analysis was not used. The data contain about 420,000 distinct CDR3 sequences, around 15% of them singletons. V was cut by 3 bases and J by 0 bases, with 14 bases left in between. CDR3 length: 17 amino acids. CDR1 is KGHDR, CDR2 SFDVKD, per germline. The sample's time point: newly diagnosed GD, antithyroid drugs for less than 3 months. TCR sequences were obtained from RNA taken from PBMCs. These data are also associated with another study on T cells in Graves' hyperthyroidism and ophthalmopathy. That study reports: Blood samples included most of the expanded thyroid clonotypes exceeding 0.001.

The rearrangement links TRBV24-1 to TRBJ1-3; D perhaps matches TRBD1 (6 bases). The receptor was isolated from a woman aged 18-29 years with Graves disease. Sequences were derived from peripheral blood mononuclear cells (PBMCs), sampled at new diagnosis, from a patient treated with antithyroid drugs. The CDR3 sequence is CATSDETTGPSGNTIYF. The CDR3 DNA is TGTGCCACCAGTGATGAGACGACAGGCCCCTCTGGAAACACCATATATTTT.